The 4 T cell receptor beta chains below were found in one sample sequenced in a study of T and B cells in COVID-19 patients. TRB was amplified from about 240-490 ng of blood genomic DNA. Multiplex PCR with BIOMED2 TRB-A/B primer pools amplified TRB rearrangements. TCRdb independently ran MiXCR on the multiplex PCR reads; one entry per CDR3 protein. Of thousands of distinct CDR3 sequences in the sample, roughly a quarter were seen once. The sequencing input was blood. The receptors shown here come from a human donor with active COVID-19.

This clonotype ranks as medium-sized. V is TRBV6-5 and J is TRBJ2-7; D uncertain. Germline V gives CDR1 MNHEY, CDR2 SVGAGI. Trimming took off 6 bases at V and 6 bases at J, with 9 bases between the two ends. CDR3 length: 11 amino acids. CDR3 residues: CASSGSTEQYF. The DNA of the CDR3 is TGTGCCAGCAGCGGATCGACCGAGCAGTACTTC.

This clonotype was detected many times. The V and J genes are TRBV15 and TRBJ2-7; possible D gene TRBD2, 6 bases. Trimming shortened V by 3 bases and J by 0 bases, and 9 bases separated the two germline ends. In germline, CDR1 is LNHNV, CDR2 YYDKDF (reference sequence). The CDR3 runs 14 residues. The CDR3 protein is CATSRGLPSYEQYF. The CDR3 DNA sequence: TGTGCCACCAGCAGGGGACTTCCCTCCTACGAGCAGTACTTC.

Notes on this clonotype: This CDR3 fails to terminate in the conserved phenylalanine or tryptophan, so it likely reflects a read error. The CDR3, as DNA: TGTGCCAGCGAGAGGCCAGCGGGAGGAGGGGAGACCCAGTACTCC. Translated, it gives CASERPAGGGETQYS. The rearrangement links TRBV6-1 to TRBJ2-5, with TRBD2 identical over 9 bases. V lost 8 bases, J lost 5 bases, and 12 bases stayed unmatched. Looked up from germline, CDR1 is MNHNS and CDR2 is SASEGT. CDR3 length equals 15 residues.

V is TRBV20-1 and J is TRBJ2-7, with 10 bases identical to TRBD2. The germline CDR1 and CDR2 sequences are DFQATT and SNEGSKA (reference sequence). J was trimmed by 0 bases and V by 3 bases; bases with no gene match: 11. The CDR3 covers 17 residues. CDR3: CSASEGLAIRSSYEQYF. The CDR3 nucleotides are TGCAGTGCTAGTGAGGGACTAGCGATACGAAGCTCCTACGAGCAGTACTTC.